This TCR beta chain is from a study of CD8 T cells in ankylosing spondylitis. Findings and limits, study-wide: Previously reported in reactive arthritis synovial fluid and blood were some of the motif variants. Disease-linked clones were reportedly significantly enriched in matched ankylosing spondylitis synovial fluid. Seven to nine highly homologous variants made up a TCR beta motif that seemed to typify ankylosing spondylitis blood. Disease-associated clones were CD8+ and fairly uncommon in peripheral blood.

A quantitative 5'-RACE method, one with molecular barcodes, was used to make TCR beta libraries. TCRdb reprocessed the 5' RACE reads via MiXCR and lists one record per CDR3 protein. The table lists about 440,000 distinct CDR3 sequences, about 15% of them singletons. The germline gives CDR1 MDHEN, CDR2 SYDVKM. The CDR3 sequence is 14 residues long. Points on this clonotype: Its target is unknown. One end of the junction is discordant with germline, which a read error may explain.

Input material: blood, either unsorted or a sorted T cell fraction (not recorded which). The source is a male donor with ankylosing spondylitis. This chain links TRBV28 with TRBJ2-2; perhaps D is TRBD1 or TRBD2 (5 bases each). CDR3 sequence reads: CAGSLSGGTGELFF. CDR3 in DNA: TGTGCCGGCAGTTTATCTGGGGGCACCGGGGAGCTGTTTTTT.